Listed here is a single T cell receptor beta chain. Its antigen is unknown. CDR1 and CDR2 (germline): KGHSH, LQKENI. The CDR3 is made up of 14 amino acids. The ends were cut back, 3 bases at V and 7 bases at J, with 13 bases in the middle. These data come from a study of shared clonotypes between healthy human individuals. In the study overall: For every donor, three CD4 naive, three CD4 memory, two CD8 naive and one CD8 memory plates were used. General study results and limits: The study generally estimated greater richness for naive than memory subsets.

TCRdb's table, derived via immunoSEQ multiplex PCR, lists solely in-frame clones and lacks some. The sample includes under 650,000 clones, 90% to 96% of them seen just once. V gene TRBV18 combines with J gene TRBJ1-5; a possible D gene is TRBD1 (6 bases). Sequenced: naive CD4+ T cells sorted from blood. Subset described: CD45RA+ positively selected. This clonotype was obtained from a woman in her twenties or thirties in good health. CDR3 nucleotide sequence: TGTGCCAGCTCACCTGGACAGTACGAGCAGCCCCAGCATTTT. Translation gives CASSPGQYEQPQHF.